The present entry profiles one T cell receptor (beta chain) with its context. CDR1 is MGHRA and CDR2 is YSYEKL in the germline V gene. The CDR3 consists of 14 residues. Trimming left V 4 bases short and J 0 bases short, with 4 bases between. Data came from immunoSEQ multiplex PCR; TCRdb stores just in-frame clones and leaves some out. Seen here are about 89,000 clones, roughly 96% observed once, and the top ten hold about 4.7%. The record originates from a study of blood T cell repertoires in COVID-19. The chain recombines TRBV4-1 with TRBJ2-6; no firm D call. This TCR was sampled from a human donor with active COVID-19. The donor label of this sample is uncertain. The sequenced sample consisted of peripheral blood. The CDR3 region is CASSLFSGANVLTF. CDR3 bases: TGCGCCAGCAGCCTATTCTCTGGGGCCAACGTCCTGACTTTC.